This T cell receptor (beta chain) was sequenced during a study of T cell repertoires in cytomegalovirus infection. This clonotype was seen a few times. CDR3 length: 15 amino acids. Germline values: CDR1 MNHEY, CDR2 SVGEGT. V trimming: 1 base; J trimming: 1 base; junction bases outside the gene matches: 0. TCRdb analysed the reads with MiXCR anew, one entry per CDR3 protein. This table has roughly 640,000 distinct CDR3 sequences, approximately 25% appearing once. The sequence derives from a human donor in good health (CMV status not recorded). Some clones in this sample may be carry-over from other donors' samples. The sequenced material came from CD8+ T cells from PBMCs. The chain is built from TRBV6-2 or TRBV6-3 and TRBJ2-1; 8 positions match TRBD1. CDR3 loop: CASSYWTGSYNEQFF. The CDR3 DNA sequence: TGTGCCAGCAGTTACTGGACAGGGTCCTACAATGAGCAGTTCTTC.